This TCR beta chain was captured in a study of blood T cell repertoires in COVID-19. Study information: PBMCs, B-cell-depleted T cells, or T cells provided the cDNA or gDNA that made up the material.

Original processing methods: Cell counts per sample came from amplifying reference gene primers. The assay was immunoSEQ multiplex PCR, and TCRdb's table has in-frame clones only and misses some. Clonal size and the V and J genes are those of that table, whereas D and trimming came from the DNA. The table includes about 200,000 clones, 81% detected once. CDR3 length: 14 amino acids. Trimming stripped 1 base from V and 0 bases from J, with 7 bases between. Germline V lookup: CDR1 LGHDT, CDR2 YNNKEL (reference sequence). The sample consisted of PBMCs or T cells enriched from blood (not recorded which). This clonotype originated in a woman between 50 and 59 years old with acute COVID-19. This rearrangement joins TRBV3-1 (or the pseudogene TRBV3-2) to TRBJ2-7; D gene unclear. CDR3 in amino acids: CASSQGRFSYEQYF. CDR3 bases: TGTGCCAGCAGCCAAGGGCGGTTCTCCTACGAGCAGTACTTC.